Below, 10 T cell receptor beta chains from the same sample are listed, as sequenced in a study of blood T cell repertoires in COVID-19 (dated by TCRdb to about 2020). The library was produced with the immunoSEQ multiplex PCR assay. This immuneACCESS table, as held by TCRdb, lists in-frame sequences with V and J called but not all clones. Of the missing ones, under half trace to an unresolved V gene in checked studies; the others have no known cause. The sample contains about 200,000 clones, about 80% of them found a single time. 7% to 9% of the sample is in the top ten clones. Sequencing used PBMCs or T cells enriched from blood (not recorded which). Source of these receptors: a man aged 40-55 years who had recovered from COVID-19.

The gene calls are TRBV6-5 and TRBJ2-3; D is possibly TRBD2 (7 bases). The germline V gene encodes CDR1 MNHEY and CDR2 SVGAGI. There are 12 residues in the CDR3. V was shortened by 6 bases and J by 6 bases, with 10 bases between the two germline ends. The CDR3 loop reads CASRAGADTQYF. CDR3 bases: TGTGCCAGCAGGGCGGGGGCGGATACGCAGTATTTT.

V is TRBV7-2 and J is TRBJ2-2; D unresolved. The germline V and J ends were trimmed by 2 bases and 2 bases, with 15 bases remaining between them. Germline CDR1 is SGHTA and CDR2 is FQGNSA. CDR3 size: 17 residues. The CDR3 nucleotides read TGTGCCAGCAGCTTAAAGGCGGCACCCTTCAACACCGGGGAGCTGTTTTTT. Its protein is CASSLKAAPFNTGELFF.

The chain recombines TRBV2 with TRBJ1-5; 8 nucleotides align to TRBD1. This CDR3 is 13 amino acids long. V was clipped by 6 bases and J by 5 bases; unmatched bases: 3. Per germline, CDR1 SNHLY and CDR2 FYNNEI. This CDR3 reads CASRQGEDQPQHF. The CDR3 nucleotides are TGTGCCAGCAGACAGGGGGAGGATCAGCCCCAGCATTTT.

This clone was observed once. Within the sample, other DNA sequences also encode this same CDR3. CDR3 in DNA: TGTGCCAGCAGCCGAGGCCAGGGAGAGACCCAGTACTTC. Amino acid sequence: CASSRGQGETQYF. The chain links TRBV11-2 to TRBJ2-5; the D gene is possibly TRBD1 (5 bases). CDR3 length equals 13 residues. The V and J ends lost 5 bases and 4 bases respectively, with 11 bases between them. Germline lookup yields CDR1 SGHAT and CDR2 FQNNGV.

The genes are TRBV13 and TRBJ1-3, with 10 bases aligning to TRBD1. Trimming cost V 1 base and J 2 bases; bases outside gene matches: 2. This CDR3 has 16 amino acids. CDR1 is PRHDT and CDR2 is FYEKMQ in the germline V gene (reference sequence). CDR3 in DNA: TGTGCCAGCAGCTTAGAGGGACAGGGGCCTGGAAACACCATATATTTT. Translating it yields CASSLEGQGPGNTIYF.

The chain recombines TRBV20-1 with TRBJ1-3, with D tentatively TRBD1 (6 bases). Germline lookup yields CDR1 DFQATT and CDR2 SNEGSKA (reference sequence). Trimming took 3 bases from V and 8 from J, leaving 14 bases between them. CDR3 length: 13 residues. DNA of the CDR3: TGCAGTGCTAGTACAGGGCTTTCGGACACCATATATTTT. Amino acid sequence: CSASTGLSDTIYF.

This clone was counted between two and nine times. One end of the junction fails to match germline, which may point to a read error. The V gene is TRBV7-7, the J gene TRBJ2-2; 8 nucleotides agree with TRBD1. Per the germline V gene, CDR1 is SSHAT and CDR2 is FNYEAQ (reference sequence). This CDR3 contains 15 residues. The CDR3 region is CASSPQGAGTGELFF. CDR3 sequence (DNA): TGTGCTAGCAGCCCCCAGGGGGCTGGCACCGGGGAGCTGTTTTTT.

The gene calls are TRBV6-5 and TRBJ2-5, with 11 positions matching TRBD1. CDR1 is MNHEY, CDR2 SVGAGI, per germline. V lost 6 bases and J lost 5; bases outside the gene matches: 8. CDR3 length: 15 amino acids. In nucleotides, the CDR3 is TGTGCCAGCAGGATTGGGACAGGGGGACGGGAGACCCAGTACTTC. Translated: CASRIGTGGRETQYF.

This chain links TRBV29-1 with TRBJ1-2, with no clear D. Per germline, CDR1 SQVTM and CDR2 ANQGSEA. The CDR3 has 16 residues. Trimming cost V 6 bases and J 4 bases, with 24 bases left between them. As DNA, the CDR3 is TGCAGCGTAGAAATGGTAGTCCGGGTACCGTCCTATGGCTACACCTTC. As protein: CSVEMVVRVPSYGYTF.

The V call is TRBV19, the J call TRBJ2-7; 7 nucleotides line up with TRBD1. From germline, CDR1 is LNHDA and CDR2 SQIVND (reference sequence). This CDR3 region has 15 residues. V trimming: 4 bases; J trimming: 0 bases; junction bases outside the gene matches: 6. The CDR3 DNA follows: TGTGCCAGTAGTAGGGAAGGGGGCGTCTCCTACGAGCAGTACTTC. This translates into CASSREGGVSYEQYF.